The subject of this entry is one T cell receptor beta chain. Its antigen is undetermined. Germline lookup yields CDR1 MNHEY and CDR2 SVGAGI. The CDR3 totals 14 residues. The V gene end was trimmed by 5 bases and the J gene end by 2 bases; junction bases not matched to a gene: 0. This sample is part of a study of CD8 T cells in ankylosing spondylitis. Whole-study findings and limits: CD8+ by phenotype, disease-linked clones were relatively rare in peripheral blood. Matched ankylosing spondylitis synovial fluid reportedly contained a significantly enriched population of disease-linked clones. Made up of eight highly homologous variants, a TCR beta motif appeared characteristic of ankylosing spondylitis blood.

A quantitative 5'-RACE method, one with molecular barcodes, was used to make TCR beta libraries. TCRdb re-called the 5' RACE reads with MiXCR, one entry per CDR3 protein. The profile shows about 390,000 distinct CDR3 sequences, more than 20% of them singletons. Sequencing was done on a sample of blood, either unsorted or a sorted T cell fraction (not recorded which). The source is a male donor with ankylosing spondylitis. The genes are TRBV6-5 and TRBJ2-1, with 10 bases matching TRBD2. CDR3 nucleotides: TGTGCCAGCAGTACTAGCGGGGCCTACAATGAGCAGTTCTTC. Protein sequence: CASSTSGAYNEQFF.